A selection of T cell receptor beta chains follows, all from one sample in a study of neurological immune-mediated disorders. A single record per CDR3 protein comes from TCRdb applying MiXCR to the 5' RACE reads. The sample has 50,000 to 70,000 distinct CDR3 sequences; about an eighth are singletons. Sequencing input: PBMCs. These receptors were collected from a woman aged 55-69 years with HTLV-1-associated myelopathy (HAM/TSP). Each CDR3 is given with its conserved first and last residue. A D gene is named only where the DNA matches it firmly. Size is stated for part of the rows, as once, few or many counts, or as a class when the clone is expanded.

J: TRBJ2-7; size: once; D: TRBD2; V: TRBV11-3; CDR3: CASSITSGRADEQYF; DNA: TGTGCCAGCAGCATTACTAGCGGGAGGGCCGACGAGCAGTACTTC
J: TRBJ2-7; size: many; D: TRBD2; V: TRBV4-1; CDR3: CASSQGSSAGGAEQYF; DNA: TGCGCCAGCAGCCAAGGCTCTAGTGCGGGAGGGGCCGAGCAGTACTTC
J: TRBJ1-2; size: many; D: NA; V: TRBV27; CDR3: CASSSYREGLYGYTF; DNA: TGTGCCAGCAGTTCTTACAGGGAAGGTCTCTATGGCTACACCTTC
J: TRBJ2-1; size: many; D: NA; V: TRBV2; CDR3: CASSGSVAAYNEQFF; DNA: TGTGCCAGCAGTGGTTCGGTAGCAGCCTACAATGAGCAGTTCTTC
J: TRBJ2-3; size: NA; D: NA; V: TRBV3-1; CDR3: CASSRDIRDTQYF; DNA: TGTGCCAGCAGTCGGGACATCCGAGATACGCAGTATTTT
J: TRBJ2-7; size: many; D: NA; V: TRBV20-1; CDR3: CSASDRFNSKTSEQYF; DNA: TGCAGTGCTTCGGACAGATTCAACAGTAAAACCTCCGAGCAGTACTTC
J: TRBJ2-7; size: few; D: TRBD1; V: TRBV25-1; CDR3: CASRQGDYEQYF; DNA: TGTGCCTCCCGGCAGGGGGACTACGAGCAGTACTTC
J: TRBJ2-5; size: NA; D: NA; V: TRBV7-2; CDR3: CASSLVSSETQYF; DNA: TGTGCCAGCAGCTTAGTTTCTTCGGAGACCCAGTACTTC
J: TRBJ2-2; size: many; D: TRBD1; V: TRBV24-1; CDR3: CATREQGWTGELFF; DNA: TGTGCCACCAGGGAACAGGGGTGGACCGGGGAGCTGTTTTTT
J: TRBJ2-7; size: few; D: TRBD2; V: TRBV20-1; CDR3: CSASPGLGGYEQYF; DNA: TGCAGTGCTAGTCCGGGACTAGGGGGCTACGAGCAGTACTTC
J: TRBJ2-3; size: NA; D: TRBD2; V: TRBV5-6; CDR3: CASSQITSGRVDTQYF; DNA: TGTGCCAGCAGCCAAATTACTAGCGGGAGGGTAGATACGCAGTATTTT
J: TRBJ1-5; size: few; D: NA; V: TRBV5-1; CDR3: CASSRDGLPGGGSNQPQHF; DNA: TGCGCCAGCAGCCGGGACGGGCTTCCGGGGGGGGGGAGCAATCAGCCCCAGCATTTT
J: TRBJ2-7; size: many; D: NA; V: TRBV9; CDR3: CASSVGNRGGYEQYF; DNA: TGTGCCAGCAGCGTAGGGAACAGGGGGGGCTACGAGCAGTACTTC
J: TRBJ2-5; size: many; D: TRBD2; V: TRBV7-2; CDR3: CASSLSSGIQETQYF; DNA: TGTGCCAGCAGCTTATCGAGCGGGATCCAAGAGACCCAGTACTTC
J: TRBJ2-1; size: NA; D: TRBD1; V: TRBV5-1; CDR3: CASRLGGAEQFF; DNA: TGCGCCAGCAGACTAGGGGGCGCCGAGCAGTTCTTC
J: TRBJ2-1; size: many; D: TRBD2; V: TRBV12-3/TRBV12-4; CDR3: CASRLGVAGQRDNEQFF; DNA: TGTGCCAGCAGGCTGGGGGTAGCGGGCCAACGGGACAATGAGCAGTTCTTC
J: TRBJ2-1; size: many; D: TRBD2; V: TRBV7-9; CDR3: CASGSRTSGSNEQFF; DNA: TGTGCCAGCGGGTCCCGGACTAGCGGGAGTAATGAGCAGTTCTTC
J: TRBJ1-2; size: NA; D: NA; V: TRBV4-2; CDR3: CDSSQANKVEKNYVYTF; DNA: TGTGACAGCAGCCAAGCCAATAAGGTTGAGAAAAACTATGTCTACACCTTC
J: TRBJ1-3; size: many; D: NA; V: TRBV11-2; CDR3: CASSLGRVDFRRSGNTIYF; DNA: TGTGCCAGCAGCTTAGGTCGGGTGGACTTCCGGAGGTCTGGAAACACCATATATTTT
J: TRBJ2-5; size: many; D: NA; V: TRBV5-1; CDR3: CASSLDGETQYF; DNA: TGCGCCAGCAGCTTGGACGGGGAGACCCAGTACTTC
J: TRBJ2-2; size: many; D: NA; V: TRBV7-9; CDR3: CASSFRNTGELFF; DNA: TGTGCCAGCAGCTTTAGGAACACCGGGGAGCTGTTTTTT
J: TRBJ1-1; size: many; D: NA; V: TRBV29-1; CDR3: CSVDGPRGTEAFF; DNA: TGCAGCGTTGACGGACCAAGGGGCACTGAAGCTTTCTTT
J: TRBJ2-7; size: few; D: NA; V: TRBV11-2; CDR3: CASSLETQSFNYEQYF; DNA: TGTGCCAGCAGCTTAGAAACCCAGAGTTTTAACTACGAGCAGTACTTC
J: TRBJ2-5; size: many; D: NA; V: TRBV7-9; CDR3: CASSSPTTPSQETQYF; DNA: TGTGCCAGCAGCTCCCCTACGACGCCCTCCCAAGAGACCCAGTACTTC
J: TRBJ2-3; size: many; D: TRBD1; V: TRBV3-1; CDR3: CASSPGTGDTQYF; DNA: TGTGCCAGCAGCCCGGGGACAGGCGATACGCAGTATTTT
J: TRBJ2-7; size: many; D: TRBD2; V: TRBV10-2; CDR3: CASSIELAGVYEQYF; DNA: TGCGCCAGCAGTATTGAACTAGCGGGAGTCTACGAGCAGTACTTC
J: TRBJ2-3; size: NA; D: NA; V: TRBV11-2; CDR3: CASSFYICSAISGGPTDTQYF; DNA: NA
J: TRBJ1-6; size: many; D: NA; V: TRBV20-1; CDR3: CSARGGQTNNSPLHF; DNA: TGCAGTGCTAGAGGAGGACAGACTAATAATTCACCCCTCCACTTT
J: TRBJ2-1; size: NA; D: TRBD2; V: TRBV7-8; CDR3: CASSLVGSGGPYNELFF; DNA: TGTGCCAGCAGCTTAGTAGGTAGCGGGGGCCCCTACAATGAGCTGTTCTTC
J: TRBJ2-7; size: many; D: TRBD1; V: TRBV20-1; CDR3: CSARKGDRGTYEQYF; DNA: TGCAGTGCTAGAAAAGGGGACAGGGGAACCTACGAGCAGTACTTC
J: TRBJ2-7; size: many; D: NA; V: TRBV7-6; CDR3: CASSLDGFEQYF; DNA: TGTGCCAGCAGCTTAGACGGATTCGAGCAGTACTTC
J: TRBJ2-3; size: many; D: TRBD2; V: TRBV6-5; CDR3: CASSEGLAGVVHTQYF; DNA: TGTGCCAGCAGTGAGGGACTAGCGGGAGTTGTCCATACGCAGTATTTT
J: TRBJ1-6; size: many; D: NA; V: TRBV2; CDR3: CATKAGPNSPLHF; DNA: TGTGCCACTAAAGCAGGGCCGAATTCACCCCTCCACTTT
J: TRBJ1-1; size: many; D: NA; V: TRBV10-3; CDR3: CAISESGAPNTEAFF; DNA: TGTGCCATCAGTGAGTCCGGGGCGCCTAACACTGAAGCTTTCTTT
J: TRBJ2-5; size: many; D: NA; V: TRBV29-1; CDR3: CSVAGRYPGTQYF; DNA: TGCAGCGTGGCAGGACGTTATCCTGGTACCCAGTACTTC
J: TRBJ2-7; size: many; D: TRBD2; V: TRBV6-1; CDR3: CASRAGGSYEQYF; DNA: TGTGCCAGCAGAGCGGGAGGTTCCTACGAGCAGTACTTC
J: TRBJ1-3; size: many; D: TRBD1; V: TRBV5-1; CDR3: CASSLDPGGSGNTIYF; DNA: TGCGCCAGCAGCTTGGACCCAGGGGGGTCTGGAAACACCATATATTTT
J: TRBJ1-1; size: many; D: TRBD1; V: TRBV20-1; CDR3: CSASSPTGVTEAFF; DNA: TGCAGTGCTAGTTCCCCAACAGGGGTCACTGAAGCTTTCTTT
J: TRBJ2-1; size: many; D: NA; V: TRBV5-1; CDR3: CASSQDKFPEQFF; DNA: TGCGCCAGCAGCCAGGACAAGTTTCCTGAGCAGTTCTTC
J: TRBJ2-5; size: many; D: NA; V: TRBV20-1; CDR3: CSARGTLQETQYF; DNA: TGCAGTGCTAGGGGGACATTACAAGAGACCCAGTACTTC
J: TRBJ2-3; size: many; D: TRBD2; V: TRBV4-1; CDR3: CASSHPASGRYTDTQYF; DNA: TGCGCCAGCAGCCACCCGGCTAGCGGGAGATACACAGATACGCAGTATTTT
J: TRBJ2-2; size: many; D: NA; V: TRBV12-3/TRBV12-4; CDR3: CASSLQGPGVGGELFF; DNA: TGTGCCAGCAGTTTACAGGGGCCGGGGGTTGGCGGGGAGCTGTTTTTT
J: TRBJ2-3; size: many; D: NA; V: TRBV12-3/TRBV12-4; CDR3: CASTPSSVFADTQYF; DNA: TGTGCCAGCACCCCCTCCTCCGTGTTCGCAGATACGCAGTATTTT
J: TRBJ1-4; size: NA; D: NA; V: TRBV27; CDR3: CASSRWTSGGEKLLF; DNA: TGTGCCAGCAGTCGTTGGACCAGCGGGGGGGAAAAACTGCTTTTT
J: TRBJ2-1; size: many; D: NA; V: TRBV12-3/TRBV12-4; CDR3: CASGDNEQFF; DNA: TGTGCCAGCGGCGACAATGAGCAGTTCTTC
J: TRBJ2-7; size: NA; D: NA; V: TRBV14; CDR3: CASSQDTDSYEQYF; DNA: TGTGCCAGCAGCCAAGATACAGACTCCTACGAGCAGTACTTC
J: TRBJ1-2; size: many; D: NA; V: TRBV15; CDR3: CATSRDPGNYGYTF; DNA: TGTGCCACCAGCAGAGATCCAGGCAACTATGGCTACACCTTC
J: TRBJ2-1; size: many; D: TRBD2; V: TRBV5-1; CDR3: CASRQPGLAGGPGAYNEQFF; DNA: TGCGCCAGCAGGCAGCCGGGACTAGCGGGAGGCCCGGGCGCCTACAATGAGCAGTTCTTC
J: TRBJ2-7; size: many; D: NA; V: TRBV3-1; CDR3: CASSQEQAYEQYF; DNA: TGTGCCAGCAGCCAAGAGCAGGCCTACGAGCAGTACTTC
J: TRBJ2-2; size: many; D: TRBD1; V: TRBV3-1; CDR3: CASSWTGGSGELFF; DNA: TGTGCCAGCAGCTGGACAGGGGGGTCCGGGGAGCTGTTTTTT
J: TRBJ2-2; size: many; D: NA; V: TRBV12-3/TRBV12-4; CDR3: CASGTNTGELFF; DNA: TGTGCCAGCGGGACGAACACCGGGGAGCTGTTTTTT
J: TRBJ1-3; size: many; D: NA; V: TRBV6-6; CDR3: CASSPGRSDTIYF; DNA: TGTGCCAGCAGTCCGGGTAGGTCGGACACCATATATTTT
J: TRBJ1-4; size: many; D: NA; V: TRBV7-2; CDR3: CASSFGSNEKLFF; DNA: TGTGCCAGCAGCTTTGGGTCTAATGAAAAACTGTTTTTT
J: TRBJ2-5; size: many; D: NA; V: TRBV3-1; CDR3: CASRAAGAETQYF; DNA: TGTGCCAGCAGAGCGGCGGGGGCAGAGACCCAGTACTTC
J: TRBJ2-1; size: NA; D: NA; V: TRBV29-1; CDR3: CSVGTSWHYNEQFF; DNA: TGCAGCGTTGGAACTAGCTGGCACTACAATGAGCAGTTCTTC
J: TRBJ2-7; size: NA; D: TRBD2; V: TRBV3-1; CDR3: CASNREGGYEQYF; DNA: TGTGCCAGCAACCGGGAGGGAGGGTACGAGCAGTACTTC
J: TRBJ2-7; size: many; D: NA; V: TRBV12-3/TRBV12-4; CDR3: CASSLGGHYEQYF; DNA: TGTGCCAGCAGTTTAGGGGGGCACTACGAGCAGTACTTC
J: TRBJ2-1; size: once; D: NA; V: TRBV5-1; CDR3: CASSDTWGRSYNEQFF; DNA: TGCGCCAGCAGCGATACATGGGGACGCTCCTACAATGAGCAGTTCTTC
J: TRBJ1-5; size: many; D: TRBD1; V: TRBV15; CDR3: CATSRDLGTGGDQPQHF; DNA: TGTGCCACCAGCAGAGATCTAGGGACAGGGGGCGATCAGCCCCAGCATTTT
J: TRBJ2-3; size: many; D: NA; V: TRBV5-1; CDR3: CASSLGGGGTDTQYF; DNA: TGCGCCAGCAGCCTCGGAGGCGGAGGCACAGATACGCAGTATTTT